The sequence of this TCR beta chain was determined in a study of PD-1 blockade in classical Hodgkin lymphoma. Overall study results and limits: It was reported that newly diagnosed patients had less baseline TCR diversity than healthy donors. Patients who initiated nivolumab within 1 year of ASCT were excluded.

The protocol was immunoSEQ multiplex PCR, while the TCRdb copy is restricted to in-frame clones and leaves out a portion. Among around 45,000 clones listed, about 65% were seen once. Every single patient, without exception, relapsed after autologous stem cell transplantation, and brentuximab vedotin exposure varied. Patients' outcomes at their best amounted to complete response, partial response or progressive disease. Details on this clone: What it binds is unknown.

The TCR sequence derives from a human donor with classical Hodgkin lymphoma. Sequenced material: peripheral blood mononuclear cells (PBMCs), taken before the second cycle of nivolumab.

The CDR3 protein is CASSLNLAEAFF. The CDR3 DNA follows: TGTGCCAGCAGCTTGAACCTGGCAGAAGCTTTCTTT. This chain uses TRBV7-2 with TRBJ1-1; D gene uncertain. CDR3 length equals 12 residues. Germline assignment: CDR1 SGHTA and CDR2 FQGNSA. Between the trimmed V and J ends, which lost 3 bases and 8 bases, there was a span of 10 bases.